Shown below are 24 T cell receptor beta chains from a single sample sequenced in a study of blood T cell repertoires in COVID-19. Clones were sequenced by immunoSEQ multiplex PCR, and TCRdb holds only the in-frame ones, with some missing. The sample consists of roughly 70,000 clones, more than 75% of them appearing once. The sample comprised peripheral blood. The receptor source for this set is a human donor in a cohort sampled during active COVID-19.

This clone occurred once. The genes are TRBV7-9 and TRBJ2-1; 7 bases match TRBD2. This CDR3 has 15 residues. J gave up 10 bases and V 5 bases, and 14 bases lay outside the gene matches. The germline CDR1 and CDR2 sequences are SEHNR and FQNEAQ (reference sequence). In nucleotides, the CDR3 is TGTGCCAGCAGCCGGCTGGGGGGGACGGGAGGAGAGCAGTTCTTC. Amino acids: CASSRLGGTGGEQFF.

CDR3 in amino acids: CASSGLAASTDTQYF. CDR3 coding DNA: TGTGCCAGCAGTGGACTAGCAGCTAGCACAGATACGCAGTATTTT. The V gene is TRBV2, the J gene TRBJ2-3, with 7 bases lining up with TRBD2. Trimming cost V 4 bases and J 0 bases; bases outside gene matches: 4. This CDR3 contains 15 residues. The germline V gene has CDR1 SNHLY and CDR2 FYNNEI.

J is TRBJ1-6 and V is TRBV5-1, with 8 bases that match TRBD1. CDR1 and CDR2 from the germline V gene are SGHRS and YFSETQ. V lost 6 bases, J lost 8 bases, and 4 bases stayed unmatched. The CDR3 is made up of 13 amino acids. CDR3 residues: CASKQGADSPLHF. CDR3 bases: TGCGCCAGCAAGCAGGGGGCGGATTCACCCCTCCACTTT.

The V and J genes are TRBV2 and TRBJ2-5; 7 bases match TRBD1. This CDR3 has 13 amino acids. J gave up 2 bases and V 6 bases, and 3 bases lay outside the gene matches. Germline assignment: CDR1 SNHLY and CDR2 FYNNEI. Here the CDR3 reads CASSPDRQETQYF. CDR3 DNA sequence: TGTGCCAGCAGCCCGGACAGGCAAGAGACCCAGTACTTC.

As DNA, the CDR3 is TGTGCCAGCAGTGCGCGGAGGAGCTCTGGAAACACCATATATTTT. This encodes CASSARRSSGNTIYF. This sequence joins TRBV3-1 (or the pseudogene TRBV3-2) and TRBJ1-3; D is undetermined. Germline CDR1 LGHDT, CDR2 YNNKEL (reference sequence). With 6 bases removed from V and 0 bases from J, the gap between germline ends came to 12 bases. There are 15 residues in the CDR3.

The chain has TRBV28 and TRBJ2-7; D ambiguous. Germline assignment: CDR1 MDHEN and CDR2 SYDVKM. V lost 6 bases, J lost 2 bases, and 11 bases lay in between. This CDR3 spans 13 amino acids. The CDR3 region is CASSPQVPYEQYF. CDR3 bases: TGTGCCAGCAGCCCCCAGGTTCCCTACGAGCAGTACTTC.

The genes are TRBV7-9 and TRBJ1-1, with D unclear. V lost 1 base, J lost 7 bases, and 4 bases lay in between. CDR3 length equals 11 residues. CDR1 and CDR2 from the germline V gene are SEHNR and FQNEAQ (reference sequence). CDR3 nucleotides: TGTGCCAGCAGCTTAGTGCGTGAAGCTTTCTTT. Its translation is CASSLVREAFF.

V and J are TRBV3-1 (or the pseudogene TRBV3-2) and TRBJ1-2; 8 positions agree with TRBD1. CDR3 size: 16 residues. Germline CDR1 and CDR2: LGHDT and YNNKEL (reference sequence). The V segment lost 3 bases and the J segment 0 bases; nucleotides outside the gene matches: 6. The CDR3 nucleotides read TGTGCCAGCAGCCAGGCAGGGGGCAACGCTAACTATGGCTACACCTTC. Protein product: CASSQAGGNANYGYTF.

The rearrangement uses TRBV27 and TRBJ2-7; TRBD2 might be the D (6 bases). The V end lost 8 bases, the J end lost 1 base, and 24 bases lay between the germline ends. The V gene's germline CDR1 is MNHEY and CDR2 SMNVEV (reference sequence). The CDR3 contains 17 residues. The CDR3 DNA reads TGTGCCAGCCCTGGTCGGCGGGACGTACCTCCTTCCTACGAGCAGTACTTC. Translated: CASPGRRDVPPSYEQYF.

The chain has TRBV2 and TRBJ1-2, with D uncertain. The germline V and J ends were trimmed by 7 bases and 5 bases, with 14 bases remaining between them. Germline lookup yields CDR1 SNHLY and CDR2 FYNNEI. The CDR3 runs 13 residues. The CDR3 bases are TGTGCCAGCACCCTGGATCCGGGGTATGGCTACACCTTC. Its protein product is CASTLDPGYGYTF.

The V gene is TRBV2, the J gene TRBJ2-7; TRBD1 matches 7 bases. Looked up from germline, CDR1 is SNHLY and CDR2 is FYNNEI. This CDR3 is built from 14 residues. Trimming at V came to 5 bases and at J to 3 bases, leaving 7 bases not matched to a gene. This CDR3 is CASSLDRRFYEQYF. The CDR3 nucleotides read TGTGCCAGCAGTCTGGACAGGCGCTTCTACGAGCAGTACTTC.

The J gene is TRBJ2-2, the V gene TRBV11-3; the D is unclear. Trimming left V 7 bases short and J 3 bases short, with 9 bases between. The CDR3 contains 13 residues. Germline V gene lookup returns CDR1 SGHNT and CDR2 YENEEA. The CDR3 sequence: CASTHRDTGELFF. The CDR3 region has the DNA TGTGCCAGCACCCACAGAGACACCGGGGAGCTGTTTTTT.

V usage is TRBV2 and J usage is TRBJ2-5; D remains ambiguous. The V end was cut by 3 bases, the J end by 3 bases, with 11 bases between. The V gene's germline CDR1 is SNHLY and CDR2 FYNNEI. CDR3 size: 14 residues. The CDR3 DNA reads as TGTGCCAGCAGTGATAGTGCGATAAAAGAGACCCAGTACTTC. This gives the protein CASSDSAIKETQYF.

The rearrangement uses TRBV6-6 and TRBJ2-1, with TRBD2 identical over 11 bases. Germline V lookup: CDR1 MNHNY, CDR2 SVGAGI (reference sequence). The V segment lost 0 bases and the J segment 8 bases; nucleotides outside the gene matches: 6. The CDR3 loop spans 16 amino acids. The CDR3 protein is CASSYSRLAGRYEQFF. The CDR3 DNA sequence: TGTGCCAGCAGTTACTCCCGACTAGCGGGAAGGTATGAGCAGTTCTTC.

The V and J genes are TRBV5-4 and TRBJ2-1; possibly TRBD2 for D (5 bases). CDR1 and CDR2 from the germline V gene are SGHNT and YYREEE (reference sequence). CDR3 length: 16 residues. Between the trimmed V and J ends, which lost 6 bases and 0 bases, there was a span of 16 bases. CDR3 DNA: TGTGCCAGCAAGGGCGCGGGCGTAAGCTCCTACAATGAGCAGTTCTTC. This codes for CASKGAGVSSYNEQFF.

A word on this clone: At the DNA level, this CDR3 is encoded by other sequences in the same sample as well. The V and J genes are TRBV3-1 (or the pseudogene TRBV3-2) and TRBJ2-5, with D perhaps TRBD1 (6 bases). Per the germline V gene, CDR1 is LGHDT and CDR2 is YNNKEL (reference sequence). The CDR3 has 13 amino acids. V was shortened by 3 bases and J by 4 bases, with 9 bases between the two germline ends. The CDR3 loop reads CASSHQGRETQYF. CDR3 nucleotide sequence: TGTGCCAGCAGCCACCAGGGGAGAGAGACCCAGTACTTC.

The chain recombines TRBV7-2 with TRBJ2-7, with 12 bases aligning to TRBD1. CDR3 length: 15 amino acids. V lost 5 bases to trimming and J lost 4 bases; unmatched junction nucleotides: 6. Per germline, CDR1 SGHTA and CDR2 FQGNSA. The chain's CDR3 is CASSAPGQGAYEQYF. In DNA, the CDR3 is TGTGCCAGCAGCGCCCCGGGACAGGGGGCTTACGAGCAGTACTTC.

This chain links TRBV13 with TRBJ2-5; 9 positions match TRBD2. Germline CDR1 PRHDT, CDR2 FYEKMQ (reference sequence). The length of the CDR3 is 16 residues. The J segment lost 1 base and the V segment lost 5 bases, leaving 8 bases of the junction unmatched. CDR3 DNA sequence: TGTGCCAGCAGCCGAAAAGCGGGAGGAGTCCAAGAGACCCAGTACTTC. This codes for CASSRKAGGVQETQYF.

The chain carries TRBV6-5 and TRBJ2-3; no reliable D call. This CDR3 is 14 amino acids long. Trimming cost V 7 bases and J 1 base, with 12 bases left between them. Germline assignment: CDR1 MNHEY and CDR2 SVGAGI. CDR3 sequence: CASTPLVGTDTQYF. The CDR3 DNA is TGTGCCAGCACCCCCTTAGTGGGCACAGATACGCAGTATTTT.

This clone was detected only a few times. V is TRBV6-2 or TRBV6-3 and J is TRBJ2-3; D is undetermined. The V and J ends lost 4 bases and 5 bases respectively, with 16 bases between them. Germline-derived CDR1 and CDR2 are MNHEY and SVGEGT. CDR3 length: 15 residues. CDR3 sequence: CASSFVAVAVDTQYF. DNA for the CDR3: TGTGCCAGCAGTTTTGTAGCCGTCGCGGTAGATACGCAGTATTTT.

The V and J genes are TRBV11-2 and TRBJ2-7, with 8 nucleotides matching TRBD2. CDR3 size: 14 residues. The germline V gene has CDR1 SGHAT and CDR2 FQNNGV. With 5 bases clipped from V and 3 bases from J, the junction kept 6 bases outside the gene matches. CDR3 nucleotides: TGTGCCAGCAGCCGATGGGGACTAGTCTACGAGCAGTACTTC. Its protein product is CASSRWGLVYEQYF. Drawing the rest from reference TRBV11-2 and TRBJ2-7, the complete variable domain is EAGVAQSPRYKIIEKRQSVAFWCNPISGHATLYWYQQILGQGPKLLIQFQNNGVVDDSQLPKDRFSAERLKGVDSTLKIQPAKLEDSAVYLCASSRWGLVYEQYFGPGTRLTVT.

This rearrangement joins TRBV29-1 to TRBJ2-7; 7 positions match TRBD2. CDR3 length: 14 residues. With V trimmed by 7 bases and J by 2 bases, 11 bases remained unmatched. Germline V gene data show CDR1 as SQVTM and CDR2 as ANQGSEA. CDR3 in DNA: TGCAGCGCCTGCCCTAGCGGCAATACCTACGAGCAGTACTTC. Translating it yields CSACPSGNTYEQYF.

This chain joins TRBV6-1 and TRBJ1-2; D is undetermined. Germline lookup yields CDR1 MNHNS and CDR2 SASEGT. V dropped 3 bases and J dropped 4 bases, with 15 bases sitting between them. The CDR3 extends over 15 amino acids. CDR3 residues: CASSEDGGTGYGYTF. The DNA of the CDR3 is TGTGCCAGCAGTGAGGATGGCGGAACCGGCTATGGCTACACCTTC.

The rearrangement links TRBV3-1 (or the pseudogene TRBV3-2) to TRBJ2-5; a possible D gene is TRBD1 (6 bases). Per germline, CDR1 LGHDT and CDR2 YNNKEL (reference sequence). The CDR3 covers 14 residues. The V end was cut by 2 bases, the J end by 1 base, with 8 bases between. CDR3 coding DNA: TGTGCCAGCAGCCAAAGGACAGTCCAAGAGACCCAGTACTTC. Translation: CASSQRTVQETQYF.